These 27 T cell receptor beta chains share one sample of origin, sequenced in a study of T cell clonality in common variable immunodeficiency. TCRdb keeps only in-frame clones here, not all; method: immunoSEQ multiplex PCR. The record shows about 52,000 clones for this sample, with no singletons present. The sequenced sample was peripheral blood mononuclear cells. These receptors originate from a person aged 18 to 75 in good health.

This clone was observed many times. The CDR3 goes on 3 residues after the read ends, and that part is filled in from the germline J gene. The chain carries TRBV4-2 and TRBJ2-1; 7 positions agree with TRBD2. Germline V gene data show CDR1 as LGHNA and CDR2 as YNFKEQ. CDR3 length: 16 amino acids. V was clipped by 0 bases and J by 3 bases; unmatched bases: 5. CDR3 bases read: TGTGCCAGCAGCCAAGAGGACGAGCGGGGCTACAATGAG. This gives the protein CASSQEDERGYNE. The CDR3, in full, reads CASSQEDERGYNEQFF.

This clone was seen ten or more times. The read is 3 residues too short to cover the CDR3 end, so that end is filled in from the germline J gene. The V gene is TRBV29-1, the J gene TRBJ2-5, with TRBD2 identical over 12 bases. Germline V CDR1 and CDR2: SQVTM, ANQGSEA. The length of the CDR3 is 15 residues. V shed 7 bases and J 5 bases; nucleotides not matched to a gene: 11. CDR3 sequence reads: CSAATGLAGSETQYF. CDR3 DNA, as far as it was read: TGCAGCGCTGCTACAGGACTAGCGGGGTCGGAGACC.

Ten or more counts support this clone. Read data end 3 residues before the CDR3 end; the end is taken from the germline J gene. The chain carries TRBV29-1 and TRBJ1-2, with 11 nucleotides matching TRBD1. CDR1 and CDR2 from the germline V gene are SQVTM and ANQGSEA. After removal of 2 bases from V and 1 base from J, the junction contained 6 bases not matched to a gene. The CDR3 length is 16 residues. The DNA read from the CDR3 is TGCAGCGTTGAAAGGGGACAGGGGGTCGGTAACTATGGC. This codes for CSVERGQGVGNYG. The entire CDR3 is CSVERGQGVGNYGYTF.

This clone has at least ten counts. The read halts 3 residues ahead of the CDR3 end, with the missing end drawn from the germline J gene. The rearrangement joins TRBV19 to TRBJ2-1; 8 bases line up with TRBD1. V shed 5 bases, J shed 7 bases, and the junction held 7 bases outside the gene matches. Looked up from germline, CDR1 is LNHDA and CDR2 is SQIVND (reference sequence). CDR3 size: 14 residues. The CDR3 protein is CASSPRQGANEQFF. Partial CDR3 DNA: TGTGCCAGTAGTCCCCGGCAGGGGGCGAATGAG.

This clone was observed many times. The read falls 3 residues short of the CDR3 end, and the missing part is taken from the germline J gene. V and J are TRBV5-1 and TRBJ2-5; the D gene is possibly TRBD2 (6 bases). Trimming removed 0 bases at V and 5 bases at J, with 11 bases between. Germline V gene lookup returns CDR1 SGHRS and CDR2 YFSETQ. There are 14 residues in the CDR3. CDR3 residues: CASSLGDFGETQYF. CDR3 DNA, as far as it was read: TGCGCCAGCAGCTTGGGGGACTTCGGGGAGACC.

This clone came up a few times. The CDR3 end lies 3 residues beyond the end of the read and is filled in from the germline J gene. The rearrangement joins TRBV7-8 to TRBJ1-2, with D maybe TRBD1 (5 bases). The CDR3 covers 17 residues. The V and J ends lost 2 bases and 5 bases respectively, with 21 bases between them. The germline CDR1 and CDR2 sequences are SGHVS and FQNEAQ. The CDR3 spells CASSLRQTNKGIYGYTF. The DNA read from the CDR3 is TGTGCCAGCAGCTTACGACAGACAAACAAGGGAATATATGGC.

Many counts were recorded for this clone. The read stops 3 residues short of the end of the CDR3; the missing end is completed from the germline J gene. The chain couples TRBV7-6 to TRBJ2-3; D possibly corresponds to TRBD2 (6 bases). Trimming pared 2 bases from V and 5 bases from J, leaving 17 bases between. The V gene's germline CDR1 is SGHVS and CDR2 FNYEAQ. This CDR3 is built from 16 residues. CDR3 in amino acids: CASSLTRLGQGDTQYF. CDR3 DNA, as far as it was read: TGTGCCAGCAGCTTAACCCGACTAGGTCAGGGAGATACG.

At least ten counts were recorded for this clone. The read ends 3 residues shy of where the CDR3 ends; the end is completed using the germline J gene. V and J are TRBV20-1 and TRBJ2-3; 7 bases match TRBD2. The CDR3 consists of 17 residues. Germline assignment: CDR1 DFQATT and CDR2 SNEGSKA (reference sequence). V was clipped by 4 bases and J by 2 bases; unmatched bases: 15. CDR3: CSANRPGGDSYTDTQYF. Incomplete CDR3 DNA: TGCAGTGCTAATCGTCCGGGGGGAGATTCTTACACAGATACG.

This clone was detected many times. The observed sequence ends 3 residues before the CDR3 terminus, with the missing tail filled in from the germline J gene. The genes are TRBV19 and TRBJ2-5; 7 nucleotides line up with TRBD1. The germline V gene has CDR1 LNHDA and CDR2 SQIVND (reference sequence). This CDR3 is built from 14 residues. The J segment lost 6 bases and the V segment lost 10 bases, leaving 14 bases of the junction unmatched. The CDR3 region is CATTETGFQKTQYF. The CDR3 DNA, read in part, is TGTGCCACCACGGAGACAGGGTTCCAGAAGACC. Looking up the rest from reference TRBV19 and TRBJ2-5 gives the full variable domain: DGGITQSPKYLFRKEGQNVTLSCEQNLNHDAMYWYRQDPGQGLRLIYYSQIVNDFQKGDIAEGYSVSREKKESFPLTVTSAQKNPTAFYLCATTETGFQKTQYFGPGTRLLVL.

This clone was seen repeatedly, ten times or more. The CDR3 goes on 3 residues after the read ends, and that part is filled in from the germline J gene. This rearrangement joins TRBV20-1 to TRBJ2-7; perhaps TRBD2 as D (6 bases). This CDR3 contains 14 residues. Germline-derived CDR1 and CDR2 are DFQATT and SNEGSKA (reference sequence). Trimming removed 3 bases from V and 0 bases from J, with 12 bases in between. The CDR3 DNA, read in part, is TGCAGTGCTAGCCGGCGGGGCCTCTCCTACGAG. Translation: CSASRRGLSYE. The CDR3 reads in full as CSASRRGLSYEQYF.

This clone was detected many times. The read stops 3 residues short of the end of the CDR3; the missing end is completed from the germline J gene. V gene TRBV20-1 combines with J gene TRBJ2-2, with a weak D call TRBD2 (6 bases). V was cut by 3 bases and J by 5 bases, with 16 bases left in between. The CDR3 is 15 amino acids. The germline V gene encodes CDR1 DFQATT and CDR2 SNEGSKA (reference sequence). CDR3 DNA (partial): TGCAGTGCTAGTTTCGGGGGAAGCTTGACCGGGGAG. It yields the protein CSASFGGSLTGE. The complete CDR3 protein is CSASFGGSLTGELFF.

This clone came up many times. The CDR3 end lies 3 residues beyond the end of the read and is filled in from the germline J gene. The chain carries TRBV12-3 or TRBV12-4 and TRBJ1-5; D is undetermined. Trimming removed 7 bases at V and 4 bases at J, with 17 bases between. The CDR3 spans 15 residues. CDR3 DNA (partial): TGTGCCAGCACCCTTTGGGCAGGTCCGAATCAGCCC. As protein: CASTLWAGPNQP. The entire CDR3 protein is CASTLWAGPNQPQHF.

The table lists this clone with many counts. The read stops 3 residues short of the end of the CDR3; the missing end is completed from the germline J gene. The rearrangement links TRBV2 to TRBJ2-3; TRBD1 aligns across 7 bases. CDR1 is SNHLY and CDR2 is FYNNEI in the germline V gene. Trimming took 6 bases from V and 5 from J; bases not matched to a gene: 11. This CDR3 is built from 15 residues. The CDR3 reads CASSYLDRLEDTQYF. The CDR3 DNA, read in part, is TGTGCCAGCAGCTACTTGGACAGGTTGGAAGATACG.

This clone has a count of ten or more. The read finishes 3 residues shy of the CDR3 end, and the germline J gene is used to complete it. The chain combines TRBV20-1 with TRBJ2-7; D is possibly TRBD2 (5 bases). This CDR3 comprises 14 residues. The germline V gene has CDR1 DFQATT and CDR2 SNEGSKA (reference sequence). The CDR3: CSATGVDGTYEQYF. The part of the CDR3 DNA that was read is TGCAGCGCCACCGGGGTGGATGGGACCTACGAG.

This clone was recorded at least ten times. The read ends 3 residues before the CDR3 terminus; that terminus is restored from the germline J gene. V usage is TRBV19 and J usage is TRBJ2-2, with 8 bases that match TRBD1. Germline V lookup: CDR1 LNHDA, CDR2 SQIVND (reference sequence). The CDR3 extends over 14 amino acids. V dropped 6 bases and J dropped 4; count of bases not matched to a gene: 4. CDR3 residues: CASSPGQGTGELFF. Incomplete CDR3 DNA: TGTGCCAGTAGCCCCGGACAGGGCACCGGGGAG.

This clone was found a few times. The CDR3 is cut off 3 residues early in the read; its end comes from the germline J gene. V is TRBV19 and J is TRBJ2-3; tentative D call: TRBD1 (5 bases). This CDR3 region has 16 residues. CDR1 is LNHDA, CDR2 SQIVND, per germline (reference sequence). Trimming shortened V by 6 bases and J by 2 bases, and 18 bases separated the two germline ends. Incomplete CDR3 DNA: TGTGCCAGTAGGGAACAGGCCGCCTTAACCACAGATACG. Translating gives CASREQAALTTDT. The entire CDR3 is CASREQAALTTDTQYF. The full variable domain, completed using reference TRBV19 and TRBJ2-3, is DGGITQSPKYLFRKEGQNVTLSCEQNLNHDAMYWYRQDPGQGLRLIYYSQIVNDFQKGDIAEGYSVSREKKESFPLTVTSAQKNPTAFYLCASREQAALTTDTQYFGPGTRLTVL.

In this sample, this clone turned up many times. The read finishes 3 residues shy of the CDR3 end, and the germline J gene is used to complete it. The J gene is TRBJ2-3, the V gene TRBV20-1, with 10 nucleotides matching TRBD2. Germline loops: CDR1 DFQATT, CDR2 SNEGSKA (reference sequence). The trim removed 6 bases at V and 5 bases at J, leaving 14 bases unmatched. The CDR3 length is 16 residues. The CDR3 bases that were read are TGCAGTGCCCTTAGCGGGAGGTCCCCACTCAGAGATACG. Its translation: CSALSGRSPLRDT. The CDR3 in full is CSALSGRSPLRDTQYF.

The sample holds a few counts of this clone. The read ends 3 residues before the CDR3 terminus; that terminus is restored from the germline J gene. This chain joins TRBV19 and TRBJ1-5; 7 bases align to TRBD1. CDR1 is LNHDA, CDR2 SQIVND, per germline (reference sequence). Germline trimming cut 5 bases from V and 0 bases from J; bases unmatched to any gene: 7. This CDR3 spans 16 amino acids. This chain's CDR3 is CASSVRGQTSNQPQHF. The DNA read from the CDR3 is TGTGCCAGTAGTGTAAGGGGACAGACTAGCAATCAGCCC.

This clone came up a few times. The CDR3 goes on 3 residues after the read ends, and that part is filled in from the germline J gene. The chain joins TRBV2 to TRBJ1-5; D not resolved. The CDR3 covers 11 residues. The ends were cut back, 4 bases at V and 5 bases at J, with 3 bases in the middle. CDR1 and CDR2 from the germline V gene are SNHLY and FYNNEI. The CDR3 DNA, read in part, is TGTGCCAGCAGTGGCGATCAGCCC. The encoded protein is CASSGDQP. The whole CDR3 reads CASSGDQPQHF.

This clone was seen repeatedly, ten times or more. Read data end 3 residues before the CDR3 end; the end is taken from the germline J gene. The chain couples TRBV19 to TRBJ1-5, with D possibly matching TRBD1 (6 bases). V was pared by 7 bases and J by 6 bases, with 19 bases between. Germline V gene sequence: CDR1 LNHDA, CDR2 SQIVND (reference sequence). The CDR3 is made up of 15 amino acids. The CDR3 loop is CASTHRNRDGQPQHF. The CDR3 bases that were read are TGTGCCAGTACCCATCGTAACAGGGATGGTCAGCCC. The whole variable domain, filled in from reference TRBV19 and TRBJ1-5, reads DGGITQSPKYLFRKEGQNVTLSCEQNLNHDAMYWYRQDPGQGLRLIYYSQIVNDFQKGDIAEGYSVSREKKESFPLTVTSAQKNPTAFYLCASTHRNRDGQPQHFGDGTRLSIL.

This clone was recorded many times. The CDR3 loop is CASSADSYGYTF. The sequenced CDR3 bases are TGTGCCAGTAGTGCCGACAGTTACGGC. The J gene is TRBJ1-2, the V gene TRBV19, with D possibly TRBD1 on 5 matching bases. The read gets to within 3 residues of the CDR3 end, and the germline J gene fills in the rest. Germline CDR1 LNHDA, CDR2 SQIVND (reference sequence). The CDR3 runs 12 residues.

Many counts were recorded for this clone. The missing CDR3 end, 3 residues past where the read stops, is filled in from the germline J gene. V gene TRBV29-1 combines with J gene TRBJ2-1; D is unclear. This CDR3 spans 12 amino acids. CDR1 and CDR2 from the germline V gene are SQVTM and ANQGSEA. V was pared by 7 bases and J by 4 bases, with 11 bases between. CDR3 sequence reads: CSEGNDYNEQFF. CDR3 DNA, as far as it was read: TGCAGCGAGGGCAACGATTACAATGAG.

This clone was picked up a small number of times. The read gets to within 3 residues of the CDR3 end, and the germline J gene fills in the rest. The chain employs TRBV20-1 and TRBJ1-2; D may be TRBD1 (6 bases). The CDR3 has 14 residues. The germline V gene encodes CDR1 DFQATT and CDR2 SNEGSKA (reference sequence). The CDR3 sequence: CSARDPGGPDTYTF. The CDR3 bases that were read are TGCAGTGCTAGAGATCCGGGGGGGCCAGATACC.

For this clone: The CDR3 end lies 3 residues beyond the end of the read and is filled in from the germline J gene. The V gene is TRBV7-6, the J gene TRBJ2-3, with 11 bases fitting TRBD2. After removal of 5 bases from V and 4 bases from J, the junction contained 8 bases not matched to a gene. The CDR3 loop spans 16 amino acids. Germline V gene data show CDR1 as SGHVS and CDR2 as FNYEAQ. The CDR3 bases that were read are TGTGCCAGCAGCATTTCTAGCGGGGGGCAGGCAGATACG. Protein sequence: CASSISSGGQADT. The whole CDR3 is CASSISSGGQADTQYF.

A few counts support this clone. The read is 3 residues too short to cover the CDR3 end, so that end is filled in from the germline J gene. This chain uses TRBV7-2 with TRBJ2-5; D possibly corresponds to TRBD2 (7 bases). Trimming took off 2 bases at V and 5 bases at J, with 15 bases between the two ends. From germline, CDR1 is SGHTA and CDR2 FQGNSA. The CDR3 is 15 residues long. CDR3: CASSLFGGARETQYF. CDR3 DNA (partial): TGTGCCAGCAGCTTATTTGGGGGGGCCCGGGAGACC.

This clone was observed at least ten times. The read comes to an end 3 residues before the CDR3 does, leaving the germline J gene to fill in the end. The chain employs TRBV30 and TRBJ1-4, with 10 bases matching TRBD1. Germline assignment: CDR1 GTSNPN and CDR2 SVGIG (reference sequence). V lost 4 bases, J lost 10 bases, and 9 bases stayed unmatched. CDR3 length equals 14 residues. The CDR3 sequence is CAWNSRGTGVKLFF. The DNA read from the CDR3 is TGTGCCTGGAACTCTCGGGGGACAGGGGTAAAA.

This clone was counted at least ten times. The CDR3 extends 3 residues past the end of the read, so its final part is completed from the germline J gene. The genes are TRBV29-1 and TRBJ1-1; a weak D match, TRBD1 (6 bases). Germline loops: CDR1 SQVTM, CDR2 ANQGSEA. This CDR3 is 12 amino acids long. CDR3 amino acids: CSVDRGQLEAFF. The DNA read from the CDR3 is TGCAGCGTTGACCGAGGACAGCTCGAA.